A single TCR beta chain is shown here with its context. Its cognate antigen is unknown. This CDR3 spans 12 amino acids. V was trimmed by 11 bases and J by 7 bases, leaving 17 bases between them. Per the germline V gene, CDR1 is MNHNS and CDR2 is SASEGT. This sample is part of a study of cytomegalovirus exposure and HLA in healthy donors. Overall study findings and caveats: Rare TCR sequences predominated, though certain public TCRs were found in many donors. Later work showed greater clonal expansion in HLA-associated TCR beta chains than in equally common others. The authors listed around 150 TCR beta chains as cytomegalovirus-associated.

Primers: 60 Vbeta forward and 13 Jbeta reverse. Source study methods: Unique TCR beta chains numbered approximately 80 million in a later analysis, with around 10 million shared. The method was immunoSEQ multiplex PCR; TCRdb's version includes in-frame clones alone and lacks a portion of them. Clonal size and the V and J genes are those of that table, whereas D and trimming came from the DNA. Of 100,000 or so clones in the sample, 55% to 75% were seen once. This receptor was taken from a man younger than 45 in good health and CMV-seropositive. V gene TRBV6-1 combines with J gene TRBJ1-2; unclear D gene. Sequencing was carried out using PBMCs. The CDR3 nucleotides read TGTGCCTGCGGAAGGTTTGGGTTTGGCTACACCTTC. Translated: CACGRFGFGYTF.